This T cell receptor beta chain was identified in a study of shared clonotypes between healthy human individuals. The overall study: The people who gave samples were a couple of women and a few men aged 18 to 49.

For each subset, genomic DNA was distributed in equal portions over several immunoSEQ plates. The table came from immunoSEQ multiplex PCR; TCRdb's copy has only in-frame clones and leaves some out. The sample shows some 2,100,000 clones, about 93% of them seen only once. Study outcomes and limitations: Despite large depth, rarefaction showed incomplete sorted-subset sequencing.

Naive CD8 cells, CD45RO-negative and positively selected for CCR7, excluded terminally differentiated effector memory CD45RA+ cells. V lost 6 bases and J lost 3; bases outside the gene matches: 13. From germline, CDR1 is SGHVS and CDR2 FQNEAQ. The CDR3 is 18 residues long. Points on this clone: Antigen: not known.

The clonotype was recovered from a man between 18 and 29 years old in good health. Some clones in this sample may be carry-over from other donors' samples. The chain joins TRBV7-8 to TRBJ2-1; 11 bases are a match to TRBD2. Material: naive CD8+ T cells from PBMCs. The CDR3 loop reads CASSLPGLAGGGYNEQFF. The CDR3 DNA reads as TGTGCCAGCAGTCTCCCGGGGCTAGCGGGAGGAGGCTACAATGAGCAGTTCTTC.